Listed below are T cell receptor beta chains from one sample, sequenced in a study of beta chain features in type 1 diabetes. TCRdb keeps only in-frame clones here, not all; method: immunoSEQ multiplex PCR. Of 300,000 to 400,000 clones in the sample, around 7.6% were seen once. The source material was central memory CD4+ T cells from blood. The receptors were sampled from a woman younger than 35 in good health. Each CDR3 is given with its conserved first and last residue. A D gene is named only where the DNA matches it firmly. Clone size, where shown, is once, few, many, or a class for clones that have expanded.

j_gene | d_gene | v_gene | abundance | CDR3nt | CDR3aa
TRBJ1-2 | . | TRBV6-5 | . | TGTGCCAGCAGTTCCATCTATGGCTACACCTTC | CASSSIYGYTF
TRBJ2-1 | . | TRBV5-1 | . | TGCGCCAGCAGCCGCCCCTCAGGGGACAATGAGCAGTTCTTC | CASSRPSGDNEQFF
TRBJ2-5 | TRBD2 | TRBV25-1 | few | TGTGCCAGCAGTGATGTTGGCGGGAGCTTGGAGACCCAGTACTTC | CASSDVGGSLETQYF
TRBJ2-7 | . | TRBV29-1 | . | TGCAGCGGGAAACGGAGCAGGGGCGAGCAGTACTTC | CSGKRSRGEQYF
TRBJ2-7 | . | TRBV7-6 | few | TGTGCCAGCAGCCTGAGCACTGACAACGAGCAGTACTTC | CASSLSTDNEQYF
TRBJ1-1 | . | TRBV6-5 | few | TGTGCCAGCACGGGGAACACTGAAGCTTTCTTT | CASTGNTEAFF
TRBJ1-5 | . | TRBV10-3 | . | TGTGCCATCAGCCAACTTAGCAATCAGCCCCAGCATTTT | CAISQLSNQPQHF
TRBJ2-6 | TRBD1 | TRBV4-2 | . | TGTGCCAGCAGCCAAGATCGACAGGGGTGGGCTGGGGCCAACGTCCTGACTTTC | CASSQDRQGWAGANVLTF
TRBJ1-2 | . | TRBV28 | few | TGTGCCAGCAGAACCGGGAGAACTAACTATGGCTACACCTTC | CASRTGRTNYGYTF
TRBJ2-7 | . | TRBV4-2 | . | TGTGCCAGCCGTACGGACATCAGCACCTACGAGCAGTACTTC | CASRTDISTYEQYF
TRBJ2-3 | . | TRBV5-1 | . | TGCGCCAGCAGCTTGGCCGCAGATACGCAGTATTTT | CASSLAADTQYF
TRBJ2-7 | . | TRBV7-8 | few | TGTGCCAGCAGCTTAGTCCAGGAGCAGTACTTC | CASSLVQEQYF
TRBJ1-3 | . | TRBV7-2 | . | TGTGCCAGCAGCTTAGCGGTCACTGGAAACACCATATATTTT | CASSLAVTGNTIYF
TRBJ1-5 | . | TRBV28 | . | TGTGCCAGCATCCGGGGGGGAACAAATCAGCCCCAGCATTTT | CASIRGGTNQPQHF
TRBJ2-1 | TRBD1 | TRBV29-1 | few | TGCAGCGTACCCCGCCGAAAGGGGGCAGGTGAGCAGTTCTTC | CSVPRRKGAGEQFF
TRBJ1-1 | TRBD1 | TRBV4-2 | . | TGTGCCAGCAGCCGAGAGACGGGACAGGCGACTAACACTGAAGCCTTCTTT | CASSRETGQATNTEAFF
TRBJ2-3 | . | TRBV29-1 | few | TGCAGCGTTGGACGCAGAGGGATTACAGATACGCAGTATTTT | CSVGRRGITDTQYF
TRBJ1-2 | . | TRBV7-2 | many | TGTGCCAGCAGCCCAGGGATCTCAAACTATGGCTACACCTTC | CASSPGISNYGYTF
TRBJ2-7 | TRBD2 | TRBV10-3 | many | TGTGCCATCAGTGACCAGACTAGCGACGAGCAGTACTTC | CAISDQTSDEQYF
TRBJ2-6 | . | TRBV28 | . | TGTGCCAGCAGTTTACCGGCCTCTGGGGCCAACGTCCTGACTTTC | CASSLPASGANVLTF
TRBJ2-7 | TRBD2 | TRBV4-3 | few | TGCGCCAGCAGCCAAGTTTGGCTAGCGGGGGCCTACGAGCAGTACTTC | CASSQVWLAGAYEQYF
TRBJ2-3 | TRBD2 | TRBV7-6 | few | TGTGCCAGCAGCTTAGCCCCTAGCGGGGGGGACACAGATACGCAGTATTTT | CASSLAPSGGDTDTQYF
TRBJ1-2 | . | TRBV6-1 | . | TGTGCCAGCAGTTCCCAGCAGAGAAACTATGGCTACACCTTC | CASSSQQRNYGYTF
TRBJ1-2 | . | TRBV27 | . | TGTGCCAGCAGTTTCGACAGAACTAACTATGGCTACACCTTC | CASSFDRTNYGYTF
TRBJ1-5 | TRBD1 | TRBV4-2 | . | TGTGCCAGCAGCCAACGGGGGGGACAGGGGACCCGCAATCAGCCCCAGCATTTT | CASSQRGGQGTRNQPQHF
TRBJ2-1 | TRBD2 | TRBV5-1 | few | TGCGCCAGCAGCTTGACAACAGCGGGAATTTGGAATGAGCAGTTCTTC | CASSLTTAGIWNEQFF
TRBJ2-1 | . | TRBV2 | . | TGTGCCAGCAGTGTCCCTGGGGGTGGGGAGCAGTTCTTC | CASSVPGGGEQFF
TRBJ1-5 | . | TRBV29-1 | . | TGCAGCCCTCAGACAGAGGATCAGCCCCAGCATTTT | CSPQTEDQPQHF
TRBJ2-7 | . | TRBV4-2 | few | TGTGCCAGCAGCCAAGATGTATTTGGGGGGTACGAGCAGTACTTC | CASSQDVFGGYEQYF
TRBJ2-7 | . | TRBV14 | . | TGTGCCAGCAGCCCGGGAACCTCGGTGCAGTACTTC | CASSPGTSVQYF
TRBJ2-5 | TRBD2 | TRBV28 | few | TGTGCCAGCAGTAGGACTAGCGGGAGTCTTGGGACCCAGTACTTC | CASSRTSGSLGTQYF
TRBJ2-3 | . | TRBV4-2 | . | TGTGCCAGCAGCTTTATGCGGGATACGCAGTATTTT | CASSFMRDTQYF
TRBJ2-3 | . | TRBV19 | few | TGTGCCAGTAGTACTGGTTACACAGATACGCAGTATTTT | CASSTGYTDTQYF
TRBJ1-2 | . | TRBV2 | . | TGTGCCAGCAGGCGTAGGGACATTGGCTACACCTTC | CASRRRDIGYTF
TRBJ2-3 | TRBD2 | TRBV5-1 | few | TGCGCCAGCAGCTTGGATGGACTAGCGGCACCTGGGGCCACGCAGTATTTT | CASSLDGLAAPGATQYF
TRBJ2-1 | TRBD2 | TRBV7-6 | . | TGTGCCAGCAGCTCAGGTAGCGGGACCTACAATGAGCAGTTCTTC | CASSSGSGTYNEQFF
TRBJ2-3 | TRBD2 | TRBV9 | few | TGTGCCAGCAGCGTAGAGCCAGCGGGGTACACAGATACGCAGTATTTT | CASSVEPAGYTDTQYF
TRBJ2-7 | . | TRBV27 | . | TGTGCCAGCAGTTTATCGAGGCAGAGCTACGAGCAGTACTTC | CASSLSRQSYEQYF
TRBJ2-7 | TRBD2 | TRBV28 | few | TGTGCCAGCAGTTCCGGGACTACTCCATCCGAGCAGTACTTC | CASSSGTTPSEQYF
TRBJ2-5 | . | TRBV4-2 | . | TGTGCCAGCAGCCAAGATCCCGGCTACCAGGAGACCCAGTACTTC | CASSQDPGYQETQYF